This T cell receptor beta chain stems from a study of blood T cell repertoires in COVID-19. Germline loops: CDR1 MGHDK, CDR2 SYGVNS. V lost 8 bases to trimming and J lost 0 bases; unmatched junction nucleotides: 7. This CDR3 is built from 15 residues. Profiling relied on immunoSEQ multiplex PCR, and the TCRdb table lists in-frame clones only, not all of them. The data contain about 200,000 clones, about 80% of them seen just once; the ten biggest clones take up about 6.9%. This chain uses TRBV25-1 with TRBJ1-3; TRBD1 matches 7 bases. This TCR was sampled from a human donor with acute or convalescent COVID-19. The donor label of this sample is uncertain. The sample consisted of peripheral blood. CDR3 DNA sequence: TGTGCCAGCGGCAGACAGGGTCCCTCTGGAAACACCATATATTTT. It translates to CASGRQGPSGNTIYF.